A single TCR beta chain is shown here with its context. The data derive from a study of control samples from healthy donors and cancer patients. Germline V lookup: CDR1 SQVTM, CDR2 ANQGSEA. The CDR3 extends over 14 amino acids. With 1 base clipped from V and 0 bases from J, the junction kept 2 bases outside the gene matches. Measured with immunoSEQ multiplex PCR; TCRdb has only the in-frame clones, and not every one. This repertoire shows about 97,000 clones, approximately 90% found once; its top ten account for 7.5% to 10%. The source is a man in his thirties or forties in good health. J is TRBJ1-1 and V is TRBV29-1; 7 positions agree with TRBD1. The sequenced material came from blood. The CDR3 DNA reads TGCAGCGTTGAAGCCGGGACAGTGAACACTGAAGCTTTCTTT. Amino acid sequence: CSVEAGTVNTEAFF.